These 13 T cell receptor beta chains originate from one sample sequenced in a study of cytomegalovirus exposure and HLA in healthy donors. A multiplex PCR was run with 60 Vbeta primers and 13 Jbeta primers. Profiled with immunoSEQ multiplex PCR; TCRdb holds only in-frame clones, not every one. Of approximately 130,000 clones listed, over 60% are singletons. The specimen was PBMCs. Every receptor here comes from a man younger than 30 in good health and CMV-seropositive.

On this clone: The junction departs from the called germline gene at one end, perhaps through a read error. This chain connects TRBV7-7 to TRBJ2-1; 7 positions match TRBD1. The CDR3 is 14 residues long. CDR1 and CDR2 from the germline V gene are SSHAT and FNYEAQ (reference sequence). In DNA, the CDR3 is TGTGCTAGCAGCCCGGGACAGCCTACCGGTGAGCAGTTCTTC. Its translation: CASSPGQPTGEQFF.

The chain combines TRBV5-5 with TRBJ1-4; 9 bases align to TRBD1. Germline values: CDR1 SGHKS, CDR2 YYEKEE (reference sequence). The V and J ends lost 4 bases and 5 bases, in that order; junction bases with no gene match: 9. The CDR3 has 16 residues. The CDR3 protein is CASSTGPGQGNEKLFF. Here the CDR3 DNA reads TGTGCCAGCAGCACCGGACCGGGACAGGGAAATGAAAAACTGTTTTTT. The entire variable domain, with the rest obtained from reference TRBV5-5 and TRBJ1-4, is as follows: DAGVTQSPTHLIKTRGQQVTLRCSPISGHKSVSWYQQVLGQGPQFIFQYYEKEERGRGNFPDRFSARQFPNYSSELNVNALLLGDSALYLCASSTGPGQGNEKLFFGSGTQLSVL.

This clone occurred a few times. The chain joins TRBV7-9 to TRBJ1-5; D may be TRBD1 (6 bases). With 5 bases removed from V and 4 bases from J, the gap between germline ends came to 15 bases. CDR1 and CDR2 (germline): SEHNR, FQNEAQ (reference sequence). This CDR3 is 15 amino acids long. The DNA of the CDR3 is TGTGCCAGCAGCCCCTCAGAGGGGGGGAATCAGCCCCAGCATTTT. Translating gives CASSPSEGGNQPQHF.

This clone has only a few counts. The chain couples TRBV12-5 to TRBJ2-3, with 7 bases that match TRBD2. Germline CDR1 is LGHNT and CDR2 is FRNRAP. The CDR3 has 19 residues. V was clipped by 6 bases and J by 0 bases; unmatched bases: 18. CDR3 loop: CASGRGADTLADSTDTQYF. In DNA, the CDR3 is TGTGCTAGTGGCCGGGGAGCCGATACTCTAGCGGATAGCACAGATACGCAGTATTTT.

The table lists this clone with a count of one. The chain combines TRBV29-1 with TRBJ2-2; tentatively, D is TRBD2 (6 bases). V dropped 2 bases and J dropped 6 bases, with 22 bases sitting between them. The CDR3 has 17 amino acids. Germline values: CDR1 SQVTM, CDR2 ANQGSEA. The CDR3 DNA reads as TGCAGCGTTGAATTGGAACGGAGGGGTAATTTAGCCGGGGAGCTGTTTTTT. Its protein product is CSVELERRGNLAGELFF.

The chain couples TRBV6-1 to TRBJ2-5; D not resolved. TRBJ2-7 matches the DNA end more closely, so the J call is doubtful. There are 14 residues in the CDR3. Germline V gives CDR1 MNHNS, CDR2 SASEGT. In DNA form, the CDR3 reads TGTGCCAGCAGTGAATCCGGTCGCTCCTACGAGCAGTACTTC. Translating it yields CASSESGRSYEQYF.

This clone appeared a single time. The V and J genes are TRBV19 and TRBJ1-1, with TRBD1 as a possible D gene (6 bases). Germline V gene data show CDR1 as LNHDA and CDR2 as SQIVND (reference sequence). V shed 2 bases and J shed 1 base, with 11 bases lying between them. The CDR3 is made up of 15 amino acids. CDR3 in amino acids: CASSISLTGNTEAFF. The CDR3 DNA reads TGTGCCAGTAGTATAAGTTTGACAGGGAACACTGAAGCTTTCTTT.

The CDR3 reads CATSRSTVNQPQHF. CDR3 nucleotide sequence: TGTGCCACCAGCAGGAGTACCGTCAATCAGCCCCAGCATTTT. The rearrangement joins TRBV15 to TRBJ1-5; D is unclear. Trimming removed 3 bases at V and 3 bases at J, with 9 bases between. CDR1 and CDR2 (germline): LNHNV, YYDKDF (reference sequence). The CDR3 runs to 14 residues.

The V call is TRBV27, the J call TRBJ1-1, with a tentative D call TRBD1 (5 bases). This CDR3 is built from 14 residues. Trimming pared 7 bases from V and 1 base from J, leaving 13 bases between. Germline CDR1 MNHEY, CDR2 SMNVEV (reference sequence). The CDR3 DNA reads TGTGCCAGCACTCACACGGGGGGGAACACTGAAGCTTTCTTT. It yields the protein CASTHTGGNTEAFF.

The genes are TRBV5-4 and TRBJ2-5, with 8 bases that match TRBD2. Germline CDR1 reads SGHNT; CDR2 reads YYREEE (reference sequence). J lost 2 bases, V lost 4 bases, and 1 base had no gene match. The CDR3 is 13 amino acids. The CDR3 nucleotides are TGTGCCAGCAGCGGGACTAGACAAGAGACCCAGTACTTC. Translating it yields CASSGTRQETQYF.

This sequence joins TRBV7-9 and TRBJ1-1; 9 bases are shared with TRBD1. The CDR3 covers 16 residues. The V gene end was trimmed by 1 base and the J gene end by 6 bases; junction bases not matched to a gene: 9. CDR1 and CDR2 (germline): SEHNR, FQNEAQ (reference sequence). Written as DNA, the CDR3 is TGTGCCAGCAGCTTAGGGCGGCCTACAGGGGGCTCTGAAGCTTTCTTT. Its translation: CASSLGRPTGGSEAFF. The full variable domain, its missing parts supplied by reference TRBV7-9 and TRBJ1-1, is DTGVSQNPRHKITKRGQNVTFRCDPISEHNRLYWYRQTLGQGPEFLTYFQNEAQLEKSRLLSDRFSAERPKGSFSTLEIQRTEQGDSAMYLCASSLGRPTGGSEAFFGQGTRLTVV.

The V gene is TRBV4-1, the J gene TRBJ2-7, with D possibly matching TRBD2 (5 bases). V shed 0 bases and J shed 1 base, with 16 bases lying between them. The CDR3 sequence is 17 residues long. The germline V gene has CDR1 MGHRA and CDR2 YSYEKL. The CDR3 sequence: CASSQDQVAPVSYEQYF. The CDR3 DNA follows: TGCGCCAGCAGCCAAGATCAAGTAGCGCCGGTATCCTACGAGCAGTACTTC.

The chain combines TRBV19 with TRBJ2-7, with 7 bases matching TRBD1. V trimming: 8 bases; J trimming: 6 bases; junction bases outside the gene matches: 13. The CDR3 spans 14 residues. Germline values: CDR1 LNHDA, CDR2 SQIVND (reference sequence). CDR3 residues: CASQPIGGQTEQYF. The CDR3 DNA reads TGTGCCAGTCAACCAATAGGGGGACAGACCGAGCAGTACTTC.